These T cell receptor beta chains were read from a single sample in a study of blood T cells in healthy people across ages. TCRdb re-derived calls from the 5' RACE reads in MiXCR, one entry per CDR3 protein. This sample carries around 1,600,000 distinct CDR3 sequences, around 40% of them seen once, and the ten largest clones take around 4%. The sample comprised blood. These receptor sequences come from a woman under 30 in good health. The CDR3 runs from the conserved cysteine through the conserved F or W. D genes are given only for firm matches. Not all rows give a size; the values are once, few, many and, for expanded clones, a class.

length	V	size	D	J	CDR3	DNA
16	TRBV7-2	few	TRBD2	TRBJ2-5	CASSFSGTSGSQTQYF	TGTGCCAGCAGCTTCTCCGGGACTAGCGGGAGCCAGACCCAGTACTTC
12	TRBV29-1	-	TRBD1	TRBJ2-7	CSGDRGSNEQYF	TGCAGCGGGGACAGGGGGTCCAATGAGCAGTACTTC
15	TRBV9	few	-	TRBJ2-1	CASSVADGWGNEQFF	TGTGCCAGCAGCGTAGCGGACGGATGGGGTAATGAGCAGTTCTTC
12	TRBV6-6	many	-	TRBJ1-1	CASTTGGSEAFF	TGTGCCAGCACCACCGGGGGCTCTGAAGCTTTCTTT
13	TRBV4-1	-	-	TRBJ2-7	CASSQVQGLEQYF	TGCGCCAGCAGCCAAGTCCAAGGTCTCGAGCAGTACTTC
15	TRBV6-5	-	-	TRBJ1-1	CASSYFGGGSWEAFF	TGTGCCAGCAGTTATTTTGGCGGAGGGTCGTGGGAAGCTTTCTTT
16	TRBV7-9	few	TRBD2	TRBJ2-1	CASSPSGREFYNEQFF	TGTGCCAGCAGCCCTAGCGGGAGAGAATTCTACAATGAGCAGTTCTTC
15	TRBV6-2/TRBV6-3	-	TRBD1	TRBJ2-1	CASSRGQGIPNEQFF	TGTGCCAGCAGCCGGGGACAGGGGATACCCAATGAGCAGTTCTTC
17	TRBV28	few	-	TRBJ1-5	CASSLWVTGNSNQPQHF	TGTGCCAGCAGTTTATGGGTGACAGGCAATAGCAATCAGCCCCAGCATTTT
13	TRBV29-1	-	-	TRBJ2-7	CSVTGTGYNEQYF	TGCAGCGTGACCGGGACTGGGTACAATGAGCAGTACTTC
18	TRBV7-9	-	TRBD2	TRBJ2-1	CAISPRGVAGFTYNEQFF	TGTGCCATCAGCCCACGCGGGGTAGCGGGATTCACCTACAATGAGCAGTTCTTC
12	TRBV20-1	-	-	TRBJ2-7	CSVPDNTYEQYF	TGCAGTGTCCCAGACAACACCTACGAGCAGTACTTC
20	TRBV12-3/TRBV12-4	-	TRBD1	TRBJ2-1	CASSSLQGDRGPEIYNEQFF	TGTGCCAGCAGTTCGCTACAGGGGGATCGGGGTCCGGAAATATACAATGAGCAGTTCTTC
13	TRBV7-9	-	TRBD1	TRBJ2-7	CTSRGTGFYEQYF	TGTACCAGCAGGGGGACAGGGTTCTACGAGCAGTACTTC
14	TRBV6-1	-	-	TRBJ1-2	CASSEVSGDYGYTF	TGTGCCAGCAGTGAAGTGTCAGGGGACTATGGCTACACCTTC
18	TRBV18	-	TRBD2	TRBJ2-7	CASSPGLAGSKNTYEQYF	TGTGCCAGCTCACCGGGACTAGCGGGATCCAAGAACACCTACGAGCAGTACTTC
18	TRBV28	-	-	TRBJ2-6	CASSPVGRIPSGANVLTF	TGTGCCAGCAGCCCAGTAGGGCGAATACCCTCTGGGGCCAACGTCCTGACTTTC
12	TRBV20-1	-	-	TRBJ1-3	CSAALGGNTIYF	TGCAGTGCGGCGCTCGGGGGAAACACCATATATTTT
16	TRBV28	few	-	TRBJ1-1	CASSLPLGPLNTEAFF	TGTGCCAGCAGTTTACCACTGGGACCCCTGAACACTGAAGCTTTCTTT
13	TRBV20-1	few	-	TRBJ1-1	CSARVTMNTEAFF	TGCAGTGCTAGAGTAACAATGAACACTGAAGCTTTCTTT
14	TRBV3-1	few	-	TRBJ2-7	CASSQDDRTYEQYF	TGTGCCAGCAGCCAAGATGATCGAACCTACGAGCAGTACTTC
12	TRBV12-3/TRBV12-4	once	-	TRBJ1-1	CASSLGQDEAFF	TGTGCCAGCAGTTTAGGGCAGGATGAAGCTTTCTTT
15	TRBV4-3	many	TRBD2	TRBJ2-3	CASSRAGTSADTQYF	TGCGCCAGCAGCAGAGCCGGGACTAGCGCAGATACGCAGTATTTT
14	TRBV20-1	-	TRBD1	TRBJ2-4	CSATGQGGMNIQYF	TGCAGTGCAACGGGACAGGGGGGGATGAACATTCAGTACTTC
17	TRBV12-3/TRBV12-4	-	TRBD2	TRBJ2-6	CASSPGLAGAGANVLTF	TGTGCCAGCAGTCCGGGACTAGCGGGAGCTGGGGCCAACGTCCTGACTTTC
17	TRBV12-3/TRBV12-4	few	TRBD2	TRBJ2-1	CASSLDGLAGSYNEQFF	TGTGCCAGCAGTTTAGATGGTTTAGCGGGCTCCTACAATGAGCAGTTCTTC
13	TRBV10-1	-	-	TRBJ2-7	CATREQRSDEQYF	TGCGCCACCAGGGAGCAACGGTCCGACGAGCAGTACTTC
12	TRBV2	-	TRBD1	TRBJ2-7	CVSKDRGNEQYF	TGTGTCAGCAAGGACAGGGGTAACGAGCAGTACTTC
15	TRBV21-1	few	-	TRBJ2-4	CASSKKDRERDIQYF	TGTGCCAGCAGCAAAAAAGACAGGGAGAGGGACATTCAGTACTTC
13	TRBV30	few	-	TRBJ2-1	CAWTGSPYNEQFF	TGTGCCTGGACCGGTTCTCCCTACAATGAGCAGTTCTTC
14	TRBV6-2/TRBV6-3	few	-	TRBJ2-4	CASSYSDSLNIQYF	TGTGCCAGCAGTTACTCGGACAGTCTTAACATTCAGTACTTC
13	TRBV3-1	-	-	TRBJ1-5	CASSQDLDVPQHF	TGTGCCAGCAGCCAAGATCTAGATGTACCCCAGCATTTT
16	TRBV5-1	-	TRBD1	TRBJ2-3	CASSSSDRGYTDTQYF	TGCGCCAGCAGCTCCTCGGACAGGGGGTACACAGATACGCAGTATTTT
14	TRBV7-2	few	TRBD2	TRBJ2-1	CASNGRAYWNEQFF	TGTGCCAGCAACGGGAGGGCCTATTGGAATGAGCAGTTCTTC
19	TRBV20-1	few	TRBD1	TRBJ2-7	CSARDPWVVLADRGHEQYF	TGCAGTGCTAGAGATCCTTGGGTTGTTCTCGCGGACAGGGGTCACGAGCAGTACTTC
14	TRBV29-1	-	-	TRBJ2-7	CSVGRGAGNYEQYF	TGCAGCGTGGGCAGGGGAGCGGGAAACTACGAGCAGTACTTC
14	TRBV7-2	few	-	TRBJ2-7	CASSFLPQTFEQYF	TGTGCCAGCAGCTTTCTCCCGCAAACTTTCGAGCAGTACTTC
15	TRBV9	once	TRBD1	TRBJ1-1	CASSPQDRRNTEAFF	TGTGCCAGCAGCCCCCAGGACAGGCGGAACACTGAAGCTTTCTTT
16	TRBV6-1	-	TRBD1	TRBJ1-1	CASSLRQGGAQTEAFF	TGTGCCAGCAGTCTGAGACAGGGGGGCGCACAAACTGAAGCTTTCTTT
16	TRBV7-9	few	-	TRBJ2-5	CASSLGPLAEKETQYF	TGTGCCAGCAGCTTAGGGCCCTTGGCAGAGAAAGAGACCCAGTACTTC
15	TRBV6-2/TRBV6-3	-	-	TRBJ1-5	CASSYLRAENQPQHF	TGTGCCAGCAGTTACCTTAGGGCAGAAAATCAGCCCCAGCATTTT
14	TRBV5-1	-	-	TRBJ2-1	CASRQGDSYNEQFF	TGCGCCAGCAGACAGGGAGATTCCTACAATGAGCAGTTCTTC
12	TRBV29-1	-	-	TRBJ2-3	CSVGDGTPLQYF	TGCAGCGTTGGGGATGGAACCCCCCTGCAGTATTTT
15	TRBV20-1	few	-	TRBJ2-1	CSGEAGRSSYNEQFF	TGCAGTGGTGAAGCGGGCCGGAGCTCCTACAATGAGCAGTTCTTC
14	TRBV20-1	-	-	TRBJ2-7	CSAGLLADYNEQYF	TGCAGTGCTGGGCTCCTAGCCGACTACAATGAGCAGTACTTC
14	TRBV24-1	-	TRBD1	TRBJ2-1	CATSDGDSLNEQFF	TGTGCCACCAGTGACGGGGACAGTCTCAATGAGCAGTTCTTC
14	TRBV2	-	TRBD1	TRBJ1-5	CASSENRGNQPQHF	TGTGCCAGCAGTGAAAACAGGGGTAATCAGCCCCAGCATTTT
15	TRBV9	-	-	TRBJ2-3	CASSGDGGNADTQYF	TGTGCCAGCAGCGGAGATGGAGGAAACGCAGATACGCAGTATTTT
16	TRBV5-6	-	TRBD2	TRBJ2-7	CASSLAVGGAYNEQYF	TGTGCCAGCAGCTTGGCCGTCGGGGGGGCGTACAATGAGCAGTACTTC
13	TRBV4-3	many	-	TRBJ2-5	CASSPDRQETQYF	TGTGCCAGCAGCCCCGACAGACAAGAGACCCAGTACTTC
16	TRBV7-2	few	-	TRBJ2-3	CASSLAAAGGTDTQYF	TGTGCCAGCAGCTTAGCAGCTGCCGGGGGCACAGATACGCAGTATTTT
15	TRBV12-3/TRBV12-4	-	TRBD1	TRBJ2-1	CASSSSGQGGDEQFF	TGTGCCAGCAGTTCGTCGGGACAGGGAGGTGATGAGCAGTTCTTC
13	TRBV11-2	-	-	TRBJ2-1	CASSLDPGHEQFF	TGTGCCAGCAGCTTAGATCCGGGGCATGAGCAGTTCTTC
14	TRBV28	few	-	TRBJ2-3	CASSLDNVRDTQYF	TGTGCCAGCAGTTTAGACAACGTGAGAGATACGCAGTATTTT
10	TRBV29-1	many	-	TRBJ2-3	CSSSADTQYF	TGCAGCTCCTCGGCAGATACGCAGTATTTT